These T cell receptor beta chains were read from a single sample in a study of T-cell memory formation after mild COVID-19. In TCRdb, the 5' RACE reads were re-called with MiXCR into one record per CDR3 protein. Of a few hundred thousand distinct CDR3 sequences in the sample, more than 20% were seen once. The sequenced sample consisted of PBMCs or a T cell subset sorted from them (not recorded which). These receptors all stem from an adult woman who had mild COVID-19 (a few samples of this study predate the infection). Cell type and time point are not known. The CDR3 runs from the conserved cysteine through the conserved F or W. Not every row has a clone size; where given, it reads once, few, many or a size class.

TRBV5-6	.	TRBJ1-2	CASSFLGGGYTF
TRBV7-9	few	TRBJ2-3	CASRGGAGDRLDF
TRBV5-6	many	TRBJ2-1	CASSFPPGEQFF
TRBV5-1	.	TRBJ2-7	CASRSTGGSAYEQYF
TRBV29-1	.	TRBJ2-3	CSVAGLAGGDTQYF
TRBV15	few	TRBJ2-3	CATSRGRAGADTQYF
TRBV29-1	few	TRBJ2-1	CSYGFKVSNEQFF
TRBV9	.	TRBJ1-2	CASSVTGGNYGYTF
TRBV29-1	few	TRBJ1-2	CSAGPSLYGYTF
TRBV20-1	.	TRBJ2-7	CSASPWGSSTYEQYF
TRBV2	few	TRBJ1-4	CASSDEGFGEKLFF
TRBV5-6	.	TRBJ2-1	CASSLASGGRDEQFF
TRBV23-1	.	TRBJ1-2	CAGGGRENYGYTF
TRBV3-1	few	TRBJ1-1	CASSQGGRGISPEAFF
TRBV9	.	TRBJ2-1	CASNGENGGDNEQFF
TRBV9	.	TRBJ2-3	CASSPGRVGLAGDTQYF
TRBV6-1	.	TRBJ2-1	CASQGRLAGSYNEQFF
TRBV21-1	.	TRBJ1-1	CASSKVDRGRTEAFF
TRBV12-3/TRBV12-4	.	TRBJ2-5	CASRDGLAGGLQETQYF
TRBV7-2	many	TRBJ2-1	CASSSGLAGVNEQFF
TRBV20-1	.	TRBJ2-3	CSASPYLGADTQYF
TRBV2	few	TRBJ2-4	CASAGQLLLAKNIQYF
TRBV7-2	few	TRBJ1-1	CASSLEGSRNTEAFF
TRBV7-3	few	TRBJ1-1	CASSRMSGYEAFF
TRBV7-2	.	TRBJ2-1	CATKGGASSYNEQFF
TRBV27	few	TRBJ2-7	CARGPGLAGEQYF
TRBV12-3/TRBV12-4	.	TRBJ2-4	CASSYKNIQYF
TRBV5-1	many	TRBJ1-1	CASSLGQGGTEAFF
TRBV7-3	.	TRBJ2-3	CASSLTAVSGGITDTQYF
TRBV27	few	TRBJ2-5	CASSLYGTSGETQYF
TRBV7-9	many	TRBJ1-6	CASSLVGGASPLHF
TRBV7-2	.	TRBJ1-5	CASSLEPVGRPQHF
TRBV7-3	.	TRBJ2-5	CASSPTGVLGETQYF
TRBV5-5	few	TRBJ2-7	CASSMQPAGADEQYF
TRBV9	.	TRBJ2-1	CASSVGSSSSYNEQFF
TRBV5-5	.	TRBJ1-1	CASSPLRDTEAFF
TRBV27	many	TRBJ1-1	CASSSWGMNTEAFF
TRBV12-3/TRBV12-4	few	TRBJ1-1	CASSLGRGWDTEAFF
TRBV7-8	.	TRBJ2-3	CASRKRAGGGTDTQYF
TRBV4-2	.	TRBJ1-4	CASSAGQSNEKLFF
TRBV12-3/TRBV12-4	few	TRBJ2-2	CASSSSGTGPGELFF
TRBV4-2	few	TRBJ2-1	CASSQISGGGSEQFF
TRBV6-2/TRBV6-3	.	TRBJ1-5	CASSSGTGSNQPQHF
TRBV4-1	.	TRBJ2-5	CASSQVQAGGEEETQYF
TRBV12-3/TRBV12-4	.	TRBJ1-1	CASPSQGNTEAFF
TRBV15	.	TRBJ1-2	CATSRGTGENYGYTF
TRBV27	.	TRBJ1-5	CASKGTGKGWSGNQPQHF
TRBV29-1	.	TRBJ2-5	CSVAIWGTQYF
TRBV10-3	few	TRBJ1-2	CAIRPDSNYGYTF
TRBV6-2/TRBV6-3	few	TRBJ2-7	CASRQLAASSYEQYF
TRBV5-1	few	TRBJ2-1	CASSLVLAGAQNNEQFF
TRBV6-5	.	TRBJ1-1	CASSIQGEGTEAFF
TRBV7-3	.	TRBJ2-1	CASSSPGQAEQFF
TRBV7-9	.	TRBJ2-5	CASSLTRQGDRTQYF
TRBV27	.	TRBJ1-6	CASSPGTPIRALHF